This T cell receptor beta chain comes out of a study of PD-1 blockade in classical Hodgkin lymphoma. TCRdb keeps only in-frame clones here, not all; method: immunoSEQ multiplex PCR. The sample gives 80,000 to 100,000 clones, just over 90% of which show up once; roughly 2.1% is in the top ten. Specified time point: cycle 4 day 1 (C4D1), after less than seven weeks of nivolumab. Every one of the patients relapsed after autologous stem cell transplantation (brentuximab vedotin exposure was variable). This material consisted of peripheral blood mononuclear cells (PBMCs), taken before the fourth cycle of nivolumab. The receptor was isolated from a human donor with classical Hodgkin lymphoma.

The CDR3: CASSHTGTVIEAFF. CDR3 sequence (DNA): TGTGCCAGCAGCCATACCGGGACAGTAATAGAAGCTTTCTTT. The chain is built from TRBV28 and TRBJ1-1; TRBD1 matches at 7 bases. With V trimmed by 6 bases and J by 8 bases, 12 bases remained unmatched. CDR3 length equals 14 residues. Germline CDR1 MDHEN, CDR2 SYDVKM.